This T cell receptor beta chain was profiled in a study of CD8 T cells in Susac syndrome (dated by TCRdb to between 2019 and 2020). In the study overall: The study used repertoire sequencing to test whether antigen drove CD8+ T cell activation and differentiation in Susac syndrome. Clonality of the CD8+ T cell repertoire was compared between more than 10 healthy donors, about 14 Susac syndrome patients and 15 multiple sclerosis patients. General findings and caveats noted by the study authors: The number of individuals in the TCR sequencing and HLA analysis was recognized as being relatively small.

This clonotype was recorded a few times. Its antigen is still unknown. No much larger clone exists at a distance of one base, and base qualities are not known. Counted from cysteine to phenylalanine, this CDR3 has 15 amino acids. The retained sequence is limited to the CDR3, 45 bases, with the frame set at the first base. The germline V gene supplies CDR1 MNHNS and CDR2 SASEGT. Clipping removes 5 bases from V and 6 bases from J, with 11 as the unmatched junction base count. RNA was extracted using the RNeasy kit, and roughly 0.45 to 1 microgram was reverse transcribed with random hexamers. TCR beta CDR3 regions were amplified with the immunoSEQ multiplex PCR assay covering 54 Vbeta and 13 Jbeta segments. To correct PCR amplification bias, a synthetic template baseline was used for both primer optimization and computational correction. The original methods were these. Reads were annotated to V, D and J genes per IMGT and analyzed with immunoSEQ Analyzer, keeping only productive sequences. Clonality was calculated as one minus the Shannon entropy normalized by log2 of the number of productive unique sequences. Public and private clones were assessed among the 100 most prevalent clones of each patient and control. Clones were defined as Susac-specific when absent from the healthy and MS cohorts, from 1,000 to 1,100 published viral clones and from other ImmuneACCESS disease sequences. The raw public data were reprocessed by TCRdb itself: fastp quality trimming at Q25, MiXCR clonotype calling, in-frame beta chains only. CDR3 protein duplicates are merged, each entry listing the most common genes and DNA. TCRdb's processing, not the authors', yielded these V and J calls. Recorded for this sample are 400,000 to 550,000 distinct CDR3 sequences; around 85% of them occurred a single time. The top ten constitute about 0.12% of the sample.

Peripheral blood CD8+ and CD4+ T cells from healthy donors, Susac syndrome patients and multiple sclerosis patients were profiled by high-throughput TCR beta sequencing. Treatment-naive patients with stable or active relapsing-remitting disease fulfilling revised McDonald criteria were used as multiple sclerosis controls. Bulk CD8+ and CD4+ T cells were purified by magnetic negative isolation, whereas CD8+ TEMRA cells were enriched by FACS. Blood was collected in EDTA tubes and processed within 24 hours, with PBMCs isolated through density gradient centrifugation. PBMCs intended for TCR sequencing were frozen in liquid nitrogen and were later thawed in a 37 degrees C water bath. A purity of at least 90% was achieved for sorted or isolated CD4+, CD8+ and CD8+ TEMRA cells.

Sequences were obtained from CD8+ T cells from PBMCs. Recombination joined TRBV6-1 with TRBJ2-3; the junction holds 7 bases that match TRBD2. This sequence originates from a human donor with multiple sclerosis. The DNA is as follows: TGTGCCAGCAGTTACGGCGGGAGCGGGGTGGATACGCAGTATTTT. The encoded protein is CASSYGGSGVDTQYF.